These 8 T cell receptor beta chains share one sample of origin, sequenced in a study of human T cells and chemical hapten exposure. Noted time point: patch test 1, 2 weeks after DPC sensitization. Treatment: therapeutic diphenylcyclopropenone sensitization with weekly scalp DPC. TCRdb analysed the RACE reads with MiXCR anew, one entry per CDR3 protein. This sample has about 380,000 distinct CDR3 sequences, with about 4.4% found just once. The sequencing here drew on whole blood, taken in connection with sensitization to the hapten diphenylcyclopropenone (DPC). These receptors came from a woman in her forties or fifties with alopecia areata. Some clones in this sample may be carry-over from other donors' samples.

This clonotype has only a few counts. The chain recombines TRBV4-1 with TRBJ1-6; D gene uncertain. This CDR3 is 15 amino acids long. The germline V and J ends were trimmed by 2 bases and 5 bases, with 10 bases remaining between them. Looked up from germline, CDR1 is MGHRA and CDR2 is YSYEKL. The CDR3 DNA sequence: TGCGCCAGCAGCCAAAGAACAGCAGATAATTCACCCCTCCACTTT. This sequence encodes CASSQRTADNSPLHF.

This clonotype was recorded many times. This sequence joins TRBV6-1 and TRBJ2-5; a possible D gene is TRBD2 (6 bases). The CDR3 is 15 amino acids. Trimming removed 4 bases at V and 5 bases at J, with 17 bases between. Germline CDR1 reads MNHNS; CDR2 reads SASEGT. CDR3 region: CASSVLGTLGETQYF. The CDR3, as DNA: TGTGCCAGCAGTGTCCTAGGGACTTTGGGGGAGACCCAGTACTTC.

The sample holds many counts of this clonotype. V usage is TRBV7-8 and J usage is TRBJ2-2; 7 bases align to TRBD1. Germline CDR1 is SGHVS and CDR2 is FQNEAQ. V gave up 5 bases and J gave up 6 bases; unmatched junction bases: 3. The CDR3 runs to 13 residues. Written as DNA, the CDR3 is TGTGCCAGCAGCCCACAGGGGTCCGGGGAGCTGTTTTTT. Its translation: CASSPQGSGELFF.

This clonotype appeared many times. The chain uses TRBV9 and TRBJ1-5; D gene uncertain. Germline lookup yields CDR1 SGDLS and CDR2 YYNGEE. The V and J ends lost 2 bases and 3 bases respectively, with 6 bases between them. The CDR3 totals 13 residues. CDR3 loop: CASSVSYNQPQHF. The DNA for the CDR3 is TGTGCCAGCAGCGTCAGTTACAATCAGCCCCAGCATTTT.

This clonotype occurred many times. The chain carries TRBV11-2 and TRBJ1-1, with 7 bases identical to TRBD1. The CDR3 contains 17 residues. V lost 1 base and J lost 3; bases outside the gene matches: 11. Germline-derived CDR1 and CDR2 are SGHAT and FQNNGV. The CDR3 sequence: CASSLVPFEQGDTEAFF. Written as DNA, the CDR3 is TGTGCCAGCAGCTTAGTACCGTTTGAGCAGGGGGACACTGAAGCTTTCTTT.

This clonotype has at least ten counts. The chain is built from TRBV5-1 and TRBJ2-7; 14 bases map to TRBD2. V gave up 4 bases and J gave up 2 bases; unmatched junction bases: 5. Germline-derived CDR1 and CDR2 are SGHRS and YFSETQ. The CDR3 spans 16 residues. CDR3 sequence (DNA): TGCGCCAGCAGCCCGGGACTAGCGGGAGCCCCCTACGAGCAGTACTTC. It translates to CASSPGLAGAPYEQYF.

In its sample, this clonotype was seen many times. The chain is built from TRBV7-3 and TRBJ2-2; the D gene is possibly TRBD2 (5 bases). Trimming pared 4 bases from V and 5 bases from J, leaving 11 bases between. Per the germline V gene, CDR1 is SGHTA and CDR2 is FQGTGA. The CDR3 runs 14 residues. CDR3 DNA: TGTGCCAGCAGCTCCGGACGGGGAACCGGGGAGCTGTTTTTT. Its translation is CASSSGRGTGELFF.

V gene TRBV24-1 combines with J gene TRBJ2-1; D possibly corresponds to TRBD2 (6 bases). Germline CDR1 reads KGHDR; CDR2 reads SFDVKD. There are 16 residues in the CDR3. The V end lost 7 bases, the J end lost 1 base, and 16 bases lay between the germline ends. CDR3 sequence: CATRGGGGASYNEQFF. The CDR3 bases are TGTGCCACCAGGGGAGGAGGCGGGGCATCCTACAATGAGCAGTTCTTC.